This record covers a single T cell receptor beta chain. Antigen specificity is unknown. This CDR3 is 17 amino acids long. Germline CDR1 is MNHEY and CDR2 is SVGEGT. The J segment lost 3 bases and the V segment lost 2 bases, leaving 12 bases of the junction unmatched. The entry originates in a study of vaccination effects on CD4 cells after COVID-19. As for the study in general: Median timing of post-vaccine samples was 72 days after the second dose.

Antigen-specific CD4+ T cells expanded by the ViraFEST assay with viral peptide pools were then sequenced. The culture ran for roughly ten days before CD4+ T cells were isolated. Participants got two doses of BNT162b2 or mRNA-1273 vaccine. Neither prior SARS-CoV-2 infection nor positive nucleocapsid antibodies were present in the vaccine recipients. A few million PBMC per well received 10 IU/ml IL-2 and around 11 ug/ml peptides in culture. At days 3 and 7, half of the medium was exchanged for IL-2 medium. The data were produced by immunoSEQ multiplex PCR, yet TCRdb's version contains in-frame clones alone and is incomplete. The data hold tens of thousands of clones, with roughly 76% observed a single time.

This chain joins TRBV6-2 or TRBV6-3 and TRBJ2-7; 8 bases agree with TRBD2. Sequenced material: CD4+ T cells from PBMCs cultured with SARS-CoV-2 spike peptides, taken after COVID-19 vaccination. The TCR originated in a human donor who received a COVID-19 vaccine. Some clones in this sample may be carry-over from other donors' samples. CDR3 amino acids: CASSYGLVAGHHYEQYV. CDR3 bases: TGTGCCAGCAGTTACGGTTTAGTAGCGGGACACCACTACGAGCAGTACGTC.